These 10 T cell receptor beta chains were all obtained from the same sample, sequenced in a study of shared clonotypes between healthy human individuals. Some clones are missing from TCRdb's copy, which holds only in-frame ones; the method was immunoSEQ multiplex PCR. The repertoire consists of over 95,000 clones, with under 70% occurring once and the leading ten covering over 20%. The sample comprised memory CD8+ T cells sorted from blood. As for subset: CD45RO+ cells pooled with CCR7-negative TemRA cells. These receptors all stem from a woman in her 30s in good health.

In its sample, this clone was seen a few times. The V and J genes are TRBV2 and TRBJ2-7; tentative D call: TRBD2 (5 bases). Trimming stripped 7 bases from V and 2 bases from J, with 12 bases between. The CDR3 sequence is 13 residues long. Germline CDR1 is SNHLY and CDR2 is FYNNEI. CDR3 region: CASMSGVPYEQYF. CDR3 DNA: TGTGCCAGCATGAGCGGAGTCCCCTACGAGCAGTACTTC.

The CDR3 DNA sequence: TGTGCCAGCAGTCCAAACATCTTAGGAGAGCAGTACTTC. This gives the protein CASSPNILGEQYF. The chain combines TRBV28 with TRBJ2-7; no clear D gene. The CDR3 runs to 13 residues. V was clipped by 5 bases and J by 7 bases, with 15 bases between them. CDR1 and CDR2 (germline): MDHEN, SYDVKM.

This rearrangement joins TRBV5-6 to TRBJ2-3; the match to TRBD1 covers 12 bases. CDR3 length: 17 amino acids. CDR1 and CDR2 from the germline V gene are SGHDT and YYEEEE. V gave up 0 bases and J gave up 5 bases; unmatched junction bases: 7. CDR3 nucleotide sequence: TGTGCCAGCAGCTTGGTCCCGGGACAGGGGGCCGGAGATACGCAGTATTTT. Amino acid sequence: CASSLVPGQGAGDTQYF.

In the case of this clone: A far larger clone is off by one base, so a read error is likely. Other DNA sequences in this specimen translate into the identical CDR3. This chain links TRBV4-2 with TRBJ2-7; D unresolved. The CDR3 totals 16 residues. Germline loops: CDR1 LGHNA, CDR2 YNFKEQ. The CDR3 DNA reads as TGTGCCAGCAGCCAAGATGATGCGTCCCCTTCCTATGAGCAGTACTTC. Amino acid sequence: CASSQDDASPSYEQYF.

The CDR3 nucleotides read TGTGCCAGCAGCTCCCACCTGGATAGCGGGAGGAATGAGCAGTTCTTC. Translation: CASSSHLDSGRNEQFF. The chain recombines TRBV13 with TRBJ2-1; 10 bases match TRBD2. This CDR3 contains 16 residues. Germline lookup yields CDR1 PRHDT and CDR2 FYEKMQ (reference sequence). Trimming removed 4 bases from V and 7 bases from J; junction bases left unmatched: 10. Supplemented by reference TRBV13 and TRBJ2-1, the full variable domain reads AAGVIQSPRHLIKEKRETATLKCYPIPRHDTVYWYQQGPGQDPQFLISFYEKMQSDKGSIPDRFSAQQFSDYHSELNMSSLELGDSALYFCASSSHLDSGRNEQFFGPGTRLTVL.

The table lists this clone with a few counts. The chain is built from TRBV19 and TRBJ1-5; D unclear. The CDR3 extends over 16 amino acids. Germline V gene sequence: CDR1 LNHDA, CDR2 SQIVND (reference sequence). The germline V and J ends were trimmed by 2 bases and 2 bases, with 13 bases remaining between them. In DNA form, the CDR3 reads TGTGCCAGTAGTATAAGTACCGCCGGGGGCAATCAGCCCCAGCATTTT. It translates to CASSISTAGGNQPQHF.

The chain joins TRBV7-6 to TRBJ2-2, with D possibly being TRBD2 (5 bases). Trimming took off 4 bases at V and 5 bases at J, with 11 bases between the two ends. CDR3 length: 14 residues. The germline gives CDR1 SGHVS, CDR2 FNYEAQ. The DNA for the CDR3 is TGTGCCAGCAGCTGGAGGTACGAAACCGGGGAGCTGTTTTTT. As protein: CASSWRYETGELFF.

The chain recombines TRBV7-2 with TRBJ2-7; D uncertain. The CDR3 sequence is 15 residues long. V shed 6 bases and J shed 0 bases, with 15 bases lying between them. The germline V gene encodes CDR1 SGHTA and CDR2 FQGNSA. The CDR3 region has the DNA TGTGCCAGCAGAATAGGGCGTGGGCCCTCCTACGAGCAGTACTTC. This gives the protein CASRIGRGPSYEQYF.

The chain recombines TRBV28 with TRBJ2-2; 12 bases line up with TRBD2. Germline CDR1 MDHEN, CDR2 SYDVKM. The CDR3 contains 16 residues. V shed 7 bases, J shed 1 base, and the junction held 4 bases outside the gene matches. The CDR3 sequence: CASIPTSGRNTGELFF. The CDR3 coding sequence is TGTGCCAGCATCCCGACTAGCGGGAGGAACACCGGGGAGCTGTTTTTT.

This clone occurred once. The chain couples TRBV28 to TRBJ2-5, with 12 bases fitting TRBD2. CDR1 MDHEN and CDR2 SYDVKM come from the germline V gene. V gave up 5 bases and J gave up 4 bases; unmatched junction bases: 8. This CDR3 has 16 residues. The CDR3 bases are TGTGCCAGCAGTCGAGCCCCGGGACTAGCGGGAGAGACCCAGTACTTC. Its translation: CASSRAPGLAGETQYF.